The 5 T cell receptor beta chains listed next were all sequenced from one sample in a study of diagnostic markers for celiac disease. TCRdb reprocessed the reads and reports one entry per CDR3 protein, with no DNA. The clone table shows just under 2,000 distinct CDR3 sequences, with the ten largest holding 17%. Sequencing input: either unsorted cells or a sorted T cell fraction (not recorded which). These receptors were collected from a human donor. This table probably holds off-target reads from a library built for another chain.

The chain combines TRBV11-1 with TRBJ2-2. The CDR3 has 14 residues. Germline loops: CDR1 SGHAT, CDR2 FQDESV (reference sequence). The CDR3: CASSLAGSTGELFF.

The rearrangement uses TRBV5-1 and TRBJ2-3. Germline loops: CDR1 SGHRS, CDR2 YFSETQ. The CDR3 spans 14 residues. The CDR3 sequence is CASRPNSRTDTQYF.

The chain links TRBV29-1 to TRBJ2-3; the D gene TCRdb calls, TRBD2, cannot be checked with no DNA. The CDR3 has 15 residues. Germline V lookup: CDR1 SQVTM, CDR2 ANQGSEA. This CDR3 reads CSVALAGGTELKQYF.

CDR3 protein: CASSFGATGNTIYF. V and J are TRBV5-1 and TRBJ1-3; TCRdb picks TRBD1, but there is no DNA to check that call. This CDR3 region has 14 residues. Germline V gene lookup returns CDR1 SGHRS and CDR2 YFSETQ.

This chain uses TRBV29-1 with TRBJ1-3. Looked up from germline, CDR1 is SQVTM and CDR2 is ANQGSEA. The CDR3 is 12 amino acids. CDR3 sequence: CSVWFSGNTIYF. Variable domain in full (rest from reference TRBV29-1 and TRBJ1-3): SAVISQKPSRDICQRGTSLTIQCQVDSQVTMMFWYRQQPGQSLTLIATANQGSEATYESGFVIDKFPISRPNLTFSTLTVSNMSPEDSSIYLCSVWFSGNTIYFGEGSWLTVV.